These T cell receptor beta chains were read from a single sample in a study of cytomegalovirus exposure and HLA in healthy donors. Data came from immunoSEQ multiplex PCR; TCRdb stores just in-frame clones and leaves some out. The repertoire holds 130,000 or so clones, with approximately 82% as singletons. The sequenced sample consisted of PBMCs. The receptor set was obtained from a man between 18 and 29 years old in good health and CMV-seropositive. Each CDR3 is given with its conserved first and last residue. Each record gives: clone size, J gene, D gene, V gene, CDR3 protein, CDR3 DNA. The D gene is left open where the match is weak. For some rows the clone size is stated as once, few or many, or as a class when expanded; others skip it.

clone_size: -; j_call: TRBJ2-7; d_call: -; v_call: TRBV30; cdr3_aa: CAWSVSGEQYF; cdr3_nt: TGTGCCTGGAGTGTAAGCGGAGAGCAGTACTTC
clone_size: -; j_call: TRBJ1-1; d_call: -; v_call: TRBV21-1; cdr3_aa: CASIWKGGPMNTEAFF; cdr3_nt: TGTGCCAGCATCTGGAAGGGGGGGCCGATGAACACTGAAGCTTTCTTT
clone_size: few; j_call: TRBJ2-1; d_call: TRBD1; v_call: TRBV7-9; cdr3_aa: CASSPTGGSRNEQFF; cdr3_nt: TGTGCCAGCAGCCCCACAGGGGGAAGTCGGAATGAGCAGTTCTTC
clone_size: -; j_call: TRBJ1-5; d_call: -; v_call: TRBV11-2; cdr3_aa: CASSLEPVNQPQHF; cdr3_nt: TGTGCCAGCAGCTTAGAACCGGTGAATCAGCCCCAGCATTTT
clone_size: -; j_call: TRBJ2-5; d_call: TRBD1; v_call: TRBV28; cdr3_aa: CASVSGQQETQYF; cdr3_nt: TGTGCCAGCGTATCGGGACAGCAAGAGACCCAGTACTTC
clone_size: -; j_call: TRBJ1-3; d_call: TRBD1; v_call: TRBV6-5; cdr3_aa: CASSRDRGPGNTIYF; cdr3_nt: TGTGCCAGCAGTCGCGACAGGGGGCCTGGAAACACCATATATTTT
clone_size: -; j_call: TRBJ2-3; d_call: -; v_call: TRBV6-6; cdr3_aa: CASSTQESTDTQYF; cdr3_nt: TGTGCCAGCAGCACACAGGAGAGCACAGATACGCAGTATTTT
clone_size: -; j_call: TRBJ2-7; d_call: -; v_call: TRBV5-1; cdr3_aa: CASSSRDKSYEQYF; cdr3_nt: TGCGCCAGCAGCTCCCGGGACAAGTCCTACGAGCAGTACTTC
clone_size: -; j_call: TRBJ1-5; d_call: TRBD1; v_call: TRBV6-5; cdr3_aa: CASSYSGTDNQPQHF; cdr3_nt: TGTGCCAGCAGTTACTCCGGGACAGACAATCAGCCCCAGCATTTT
clone_size: -; j_call: TRBJ2-1; d_call: -; v_call: TRBV28; cdr3_aa: CASSLPGVNEQFF; cdr3_nt: TGTGCCAGCAGTTTACCGGGGGTGAATGAGCAGTTCTTC
clone_size: -; j_call: TRBJ2-6; d_call: TRBD1; v_call: TRBV5-1; cdr3_aa: CASSPTGAGANVLTF; cdr3_nt: TGCGCCAGCAGTCCTACAGGGGCTGGGGCCAACGTCCTGACTTTC
clone_size: -; j_call: TRBJ2-5; d_call: TRBD2; v_call: TRBV11-2; cdr3_aa: CASSLGLAGGQETQYF; cdr3_nt: TGTGCCAGCAGCTTAGGACTAGCGGGAGGCCAAGAGACCCAGTACTTC
clone_size: -; j_call: TRBJ2-1; d_call: -; v_call: TRBV20-1; cdr3_aa: CSLSSYNEQFF; cdr3_nt: TGCAGCCTGAGCTCCTACAATGAGCAGTTCTTC
clone_size: -; j_call: TRBJ2-2; d_call: TRBD1; v_call: TRBV6-4; cdr3_aa: CASSGLQGTGELFF; cdr3_nt: TGTGCCAGCAGTGGCTTACAGGGGACCGGGGAGCTGTTTTTT
clone_size: -; j_call: TRBJ1-1; d_call: -; v_call: TRBV7-3; cdr3_aa: CASSLTSGLKNTEAFF; cdr3_nt: TGTGCCAGCAGCTTAACTTCGGGACTGAAAAACACTGAAGCTTTCTTT
clone_size: -; j_call: TRBJ1-4; d_call: -; v_call: TRBV6-5; cdr3_aa: CASRARGHNEKLFF; cdr3_nt: TGTGCCAGCAGAGCCCGGGGACATAATGAAAAACTGTTTTTT
clone_size: -; j_call: TRBJ1-1; d_call: -; v_call: TRBV18; cdr3_aa: CASSPPGGGAEAFF; cdr3_nt: TGTGCCAGCTCACCCCCGGGGGGAGGGGCTGAAGCTTTCTTT
clone_size: -; j_call: TRBJ2-1; d_call: -; v_call: TRBV7-3; cdr3_aa: CASSPRIGLGGDEQFF; cdr3_nt: TGTGCCAGCAGCCCAAGGATCGGACTTGGGGGCGATGAGCAGTTCTTC
clone_size: -; j_call: TRBJ2-2; d_call: TRBD1; v_call: TRBV28; cdr3_aa: CASSPRGQGRYINTGELFF; cdr3_nt: TGTGCCAGCTCCCCAAGGGGACAGGGAAGGTACATAAACACCGGGGAGCTGTTTTTT
clone_size: -; j_call: TRBJ2-7; d_call: TRBD2; v_call: TRBV19; cdr3_aa: CASSMTSASYEQYF; cdr3_nt: TGTGCCAGTAGTATGACTAGCGCCTCCTACGAGCAGTACTTC
clone_size: -; j_call: TRBJ2-1; d_call: -; v_call: TRBV28; cdr3_aa: CASSYTVDSYEQFF; cdr3_nt: TGTGCCAGCAGCTATACCGTCGACTCCTATGAGCAGTTCTTC
clone_size: -; j_call: TRBJ2-2; d_call: -; v_call: TRBV5-1; cdr3_aa: CASSFRGPDTGELFF; cdr3_nt: TGCGCCAGCAGCTTCCGGGGTCCCGACACCGGGGAGCTGTTTTTT
clone_size: -; j_call: TRBJ1-1; d_call: -; v_call: TRBV5-5; cdr3_aa: CASRWGRGNTEAFF; cdr3_nt: TGTGCCAGCCGCTGGGGGAGGGGGAACACTGAAGCTTTCTTT
clone_size: -; j_call: TRBJ1-1; d_call: TRBD1; v_call: TRBV19; cdr3_aa: CASIPQGLDTEAFF; cdr3_nt: TGTGCCAGTATCCCACAGGGGCTGGATACTGAAGCTTTCTTT
clone_size: -; j_call: TRBJ1-3; d_call: TRBD1; v_call: TRBV10-3; cdr3_aa: CAISEFGQGTGNTIYF; cdr3_nt: TGTGCCATCAGTGAGTTTGGACAGGGAACAGGAAACACCATATATTTT
clone_size: -; j_call: TRBJ2-5; d_call: -; v_call: TRBV18; cdr3_aa: CASSANEGRETQYF; cdr3_nt: TGTGCCAGCTCAGCTAATGAGGGAAGAGAGACCCAGTACTTC
clone_size: -; j_call: TRBJ2-4; d_call: -; v_call: TRBV29-1; cdr3_aa: CSVRGSGGQNIQYF; cdr3_nt: TGCAGCGTTAGGGGTTCGGGGGGCCAAAACATTCAGTACTTC
clone_size: -; j_call: TRBJ2-7; d_call: TRBD2; v_call: TRBV5-1; cdr3_aa: CASSERGRHEQYF; cdr3_nt: TGCGCCAGCAGCGAGCGGGGGAGGCACGAGCAGTACTTC
clone_size: -; j_call: TRBJ2-7; d_call: TRBD2; v_call: TRBV28; cdr3_aa: CASSLASGSYEQYF; cdr3_nt: TGTGCCAGCAGTTTAGCTAGCGGGAGCTACGAGCAGTACTTC
clone_size: -; j_call: TRBJ1-1; d_call: TRBD1; v_call: TRBV5-1; cdr3_aa: CASSLYDRVVTEAFF; cdr3_nt: TGCGCCAGCAGCCTTTATGACAGGGTAGTTACTGAAGCTTTCTTT
clone_size: -; j_call: TRBJ2-7; d_call: -; v_call: TRBV7-9; cdr3_aa: CASSLIGLAYEQYF; cdr3_nt: TGTGCCAGCAGCTTAATTGGTCTAGCGTACGAGCAGTACTTC
clone_size: -; j_call: TRBJ2-1; d_call: -; v_call: TRBV27; cdr3_aa: CASSTGTSARAQFF; cdr3_nt: TGTGCCAGCAGTACCGGGACTTCCGCGCGGGCGCAGTTCTTC
clone_size: -; j_call: TRBJ2-7; d_call: TRBD2; v_call: TRBV7-9; cdr3_aa: CASSLVLAGAYEQYF; cdr3_nt: TGTGCCAGCAGCTTAGTGCTAGCGGGGGCCTACGAGCAGTACTTC
clone_size: -; j_call: TRBJ2-1; d_call: TRBD2; v_call: TRBV25-1; cdr3_aa: CASSELGLADEQFF; cdr3_nt: TGTGCCAGCAGTGAATTGGGACTAGCGGATGAGCAGTTCTTC
clone_size: -; j_call: TRBJ2-2; d_call: -; v_call: TRBV30; cdr3_aa: CAWADGDTGELFF; cdr3_nt: TGTGCCTGGGCCGACGGGGACACCGGGGAGCTGTTTTTT
clone_size: -; j_call: TRBJ1-1; d_call: -; v_call: TRBV9; cdr3_aa: CASSPHDTPNTEAFF; cdr3_nt: TGTGCCAGCAGCCCACACGACACACCGAACACTGAAGCTTTCTTT
clone_size: -; j_call: TRBJ1-1; d_call: TRBD1; v_call: TRBV18; cdr3_aa: CASSPPLTGGMNTEAFF; cdr3_nt: TGTGCCAGCTCACCACCGTTGACAGGGGGAATGAACACTGAAGCTTTCTTT
clone_size: -; j_call: TRBJ1-4; d_call: -; v_call: TRBV5-1; cdr3_aa: CASTSGGEKLFF; cdr3_nt: TGCGCCAGCACCTCGGGAGGTGAAAAACTGTTTTTT
clone_size: -; j_call: TRBJ2-2; d_call: -; v_call: TRBV30; cdr3_aa: CAWSFSPGELFF; cdr3_nt: TGTGCCTGGAGTTTCTCCCCCGGGGAGCTGTTTTTT
clone_size: -; j_call: TRBJ1-4; d_call: -; v_call: TRBV19; cdr3_aa: CASSRTGFTNEKLFF; cdr3_nt: TGTGCCAGTAGCCGAACAGGGTTTACTAATGAAAAACTGTTTTTT
clone_size: -; j_call: TRBJ2-7; d_call: TRBD1; v_call: TRBV19; cdr3_aa: CASSATGDSYEQYF; cdr3_nt: TGTGCCAGTAGTGCGACAGGGGACTCCTACGAGCAGTACTTC
clone_size: -; j_call: TRBJ2-7; d_call: -; v_call: TRBV20-1; cdr3_aa: CSARLANEQYF; cdr3_nt: TGCAGTGCTAGACTAGCCAACGAGCAGTACTTC
clone_size: -; j_call: TRBJ2-3; d_call: TRBD2; v_call: TRBV28; cdr3_aa: CASSSQRGGFDTQYF; cdr3_nt: TGTGCCAGCAGCTCGCAGCGGGGGGGATTCGATACGCAGTATTTT
clone_size: once; j_call: TRBJ2-1; d_call: -; v_call: TRBV4-1; cdr3_aa: CASSQMTRGGVTNEQFF; cdr3_nt: TGCGCCAGCAGCCAAATGACGAGGGGGGGGGTAACAAATGAGCAGTTCTTC
clone_size: -; j_call: TRBJ1-4; d_call: -; v_call: TRBV5-1; cdr3_aa: CASSLAGGNEKLFF; cdr3_nt: TGCGCCAGCAGCTTGGCGGGGGGCAATGAAAAACTGTTTTTT
clone_size: -; j_call: TRBJ2-7; d_call: TRBD1; v_call: TRBV4-1; cdr3_aa: CASSQDRGGWTGDYEQYF; cdr3_nt: TGCGCCAGCAGCCAAGATAGGGGGGGTTGGACAGGGGACTACGAGCAGTACTTC
clone_size: -; j_call: TRBJ1-5; d_call: -; v_call: TRBV15; cdr3_aa: CATSSSGISNQPQHF; cdr3_nt: TGTGCCACCAGCAGTTCAGGGATTAGCAATCAGCCCCAGCATTTT
clone_size: -; j_call: TRBJ1-1; d_call: -; v_call: TRBV10-2; cdr3_aa: CASKPSGAPEAFF; cdr3_nt: TGCGCCAGCAAGCCCTCAGGGGCTCCTGAAGCTTTCTTT
clone_size: -; j_call: TRBJ2-7; d_call: TRBD2; v_call: TRBV27; cdr3_aa: CASSAQREGYEQYF; cdr3_nt: TGTGCCAGCAGTGCCCAGCGGGAGGGTTACGAGCAGTACTTC
clone_size: -; j_call: TRBJ2-7; d_call: TRBD1; v_call: TRBV28; cdr3_aa: CASSVPPGQGSYEQYF; cdr3_nt: TGTGCCAGCAGTGTTCCGCCGGGACAGGGCTCCTACGAGCAGTACTTC
clone_size: few; j_call: TRBJ1-1; d_call: TRBD1; v_call: TRBV7-9; cdr3_aa: CASSNNRGWNTEAFF; cdr3_nt: TGTGCCAGCAGCAACAACAGGGGATGGAACACTGAAGCTTTCTTT
clone_size: -; j_call: TRBJ1-4; d_call: TRBD1; v_call: TRBV5-1; cdr3_aa: CASSLNRGGNEKLFF; cdr3_nt: TGCGCCAGCAGCTTGAACAGGGGTGGTAATGAAAAACTGTTTTTT
clone_size: -; j_call: TRBJ1-4; d_call: TRBD1; v_call: TRBV28; cdr3_aa: CASSQQGFPNEKLFF; cdr3_nt: TGTGCCAGCAGCCAACAGGGGTTCCCTAATGAAAAACTGTTTTTT